The next 10 T cell receptor beta chains were all read from a single sample in a study of esophageal squamous cell carcinoma under preoperative chemotherapy. Stated time point: after preoperative PTX-NDP chemotherapy. MiXCR, run by TCRdb on the PCR reads, gives a single entry per CDR3 protein. This table holds around 11,000 distinct CDR3 sequences, roughly 60% found once. Sampling was performed from a patient given preoperative chemotherapy. The receptors derive from a human donor with esophageal squamous cell carcinoma. The donor label of this sample is uncertain.

Turning to this clonotype: Its ends do not fully match the called genes, so a read error is possible. The chain links TRBV10-3 to TRBJ2-2, with D unclear. Per germline, CDR1 ENHRY and CDR2 SYGVKD. The CDR3 length is 13 residues. The CDR3 here is CAKGCANSEEQFF. CDR3 coding DNA: TGTGCCAAGGGCTGTGCGAACTCCGAGGAGCAGTTTTTT.

This clonotype was picked up a small number of times. The chain links TRBV6-1 to TRBJ2-3; TRBD1 is a possible D gene (5 bases). Matching the DNA end better, TRBJ2-7 makes the J call doubtful. The germline V gene encodes CDR1 MNHNS and CDR2 SASEGT. The CDR3 is 16 residues long. In DNA, the CDR3 is TGTGCCAGCAGTGAATTGGGGCGGAGCGACAAAGATACGCAGTACTTC. Its translation is CASSELGRSDKDTQYF.

CDR3: CASSQAPGLADTQYF. As DNA, the CDR3 is TGCGCCAGCAGCCAAGCCCCAGGACTAGCGGATACGCAGTATTTT. The chain has TRBV4-1 and TRBJ2-3, with 9 nucleotides matching TRBD2. Germline lookup yields CDR1 MGHRA and CDR2 YSYEKL. The CDR3 length is 15 residues. The J segment lost 6 bases and the V segment lost 1 base, leaving 5 bases of the junction unmatched.

The chain combines TRBV6-1 with TRBJ2-3; tentative D call: TRBD1 (5 bases). Germline CDR1 MNHNS, CDR2 SASEGT. The CDR3 runs 16 residues. Here the CDR3 reads CACRELGRRDKDTQYF. The CDR3 region has the DNA TGTGCGTGCCGTGAATTGGGGCGAAGAGACAAAGACACGCAGTATTTT.

The rearrangement joins TRBV7-2 to TRBJ2-7, with 13 bases identical to TRBD2. The junction had 10 bases not matched to a gene; V was cut back by 4 bases and J by 7 bases. Germline CDR1 reads SGHTA; CDR2 reads FQGNSA. The CDR3 length is 16 residues. The DNA of the CDR3 is TGTGCCAGCAGCTCCGGACTAGCGGGAGCGTTGGGGGAGCAGTACTTC. This sequence encodes CASSSGLAGALGEQYF. Using reference TRBV7-2 and TRBJ2-7 for the parts outside the CDR3, the full variable domain is GAGVSQSPSNKVTEKGKDVELRCDPISGHTALYWYRQSLGQGLEFLIYFQGNSAPDKSGLPSDRFSAERTGGSVSTLTIQRTQQEDSAVYLCASSSGLAGALGEQYFGPGTRLTVT.

The V call is TRBV6-1, the J call TRBJ2-2; 14 bases match TRBD2. J lost 8 bases, V lost 6 bases, and 26 bases had no gene match. CDR1 MNHNS and CDR2 SASEGT come from the germline V gene. The CDR3 sequence is 22 residues long. This CDR3 is CASRGTKRGPGLAGAAPGELFF. The CDR3 region has the DNA TGTGCCAGCAGGGGGACTAAGCGGGGGCCGGGACTAGCGGGAGCGGCGCCAGGGGAGCTGTTTTTT.

V gene TRBV7-2 combines with J gene TRBJ2-1; TRBD2 matches 8 bases. Germline V gives CDR1 SGHTA, CDR2 FQGNSA. The J segment lost 11 bases and the V segment lost 1 base, leaving 4 bases of the junction unmatched. The CDR3 sequence is 13 residues long. The CDR3 loop is CASSLELAGKQFF. Here the CDR3 DNA reads TGTGCCAGCAGCTTAGAGTTAGCGGGAAAGCAGTTCTTC.

The chain recombines TRBV10-1 with TRBJ2-3; D perhaps matches TRBD1 (6 bases). The DNA end lines up better with TRBJ2-5; the J call may be wrong. The germline CDR1 and CDR2 sequences are WNHNN and SYGVQD (reference sequence). This CDR3 region has 15 residues. CDR3 sequence: CASSAGQPGPETQYF. CDR3 bases: TGCGCCAGCAGTGCCGGACAGCCGGGCCCAGAGACCCAGTACTTC.

This clonotype is termed medium-sized (0.01 to 0.1%). The CDR3 spells CASSAGTSMNEQFF. The CDR3 coding sequence is TGTGCCAGCAGTGCAGGGACTAGCATGAATGAGCAGTTCTTC. This rearrangement joins TRBV6-1 to TRBJ2-1, with 9 bases matching TRBD2. V was clipped by 4 bases and J by 7 bases; unmatched bases: 5. The germline V gene encodes CDR1 MNHNS and CDR2 SASEGT. The CDR3 spans 14 residues.

About this clonotype itself: This CDR3 fails to terminate in the conserved phenylalanine or tryptophan, so it likely reflects a read error. The limits of the CDR3 on the DNA are not certain, so only TCRdb's listed CDR3 is given. V usage is TRBV6-1 and J usage is TRBJ2-6; the D call TRBD2 from the table was never checked on the DNA. In germline, CDR1 is MNHNS, CDR2 SASEGT. Counting both end residues, the CDR3 totals 17 amino acids. The CDR3 protein is CASRGTGTSVQTQYFGP.